These T cell receptor beta chains were read from a single sample in a study of blood T cell repertoires in COVID-19. The data were produced by immunoSEQ multiplex PCR, yet TCRdb's version contains in-frame clones alone and is incomplete. Found here are 25,000 to 30,000 clones, around 82% of them singletons; the top ten hold around 2%. The sample consisted of peripheral blood. Receptors were obtained from a man older than 75 with active or convalescent COVID-19. CDR3s include the opening cysteine and the closing phenylalanine or tryptophan. The D gene is left open where the match is weak. The listing skips clone size in some rows; elsewhere it reads once, few, many or a size class.

size	J	V	D	DNA	CDR3
-	TRBJ2-7	TRBV7-2	TRBD2	TGTGCCAGCAGCTTTCGAACTAGCGGGTTCTACGAGCAGTACTTC	CASSFRTSGFYEQYF
-	TRBJ2-3	TRBV18	TRBD2	TGTGCCAGCTCCCAAGGACTAGCGACAGATACGCAGTATTTT	CASSQGLATDTQYF
-	TRBJ1-6	TRBV7-9	-	TGTGCCAGCAGCCCCCCCGCCGGAACCAGGGGTTCACCCCTCCACTTT	CASSPPAGTRGSPLHF
-	TRBJ2-3	TRBV14	TRBD1	TGTGCCAGCAGCCAAGTGGCAGGGGGAAGCACAGATACGCAGTATTTT	CASSQVAGGSTDTQYF
-	TRBJ2-5	TRBV7-2	TRBD1	TGTGCCAGCAGCATCACAGGGGCCCAAGAGACCCAGTACTTC	CASSITGAQETQYF
-	TRBJ2-2	TRBV2	TRBD1	TGTGCCAGCTTACAACGCCGGACAGGGGGGACCGGGGAGCTGTTTTTT	CASLQRRTGGTGELFF
-	TRBJ2-1	TRBV27	-	TGTGCCAGTTTCTCGAGCGGTACTGAGCAGTTCTTC	CASFSSGTEQFF
-	TRBJ2-7	TRBV5-1	-	TGCGCCAGCAGCCTGGGCCAGGGTACCTCCTACGAGCAGTACTTC	CASSLGQGTSYEQYF
-	TRBJ1-5	TRBV2	-	TGTGCCAGCAGTGAGTACAGGGTTCATCAGCCCCAGCATTTT	CASSEYRVHQPQHF
once	TRBJ2-7	TRBV15	TRBD2	TGTGCCACCAGCAGAGATCTAGCGGGAGCCGTTTACTTC	CATSRDLAGAVYF
few	TRBJ2-6	TRBV2	TRBD2	TGTGCCAGCAGGGGGGGGGCTGGGGCCAACGTCCTGACTTTC	CASRGGAGANVLTF
-	TRBJ2-2	TRBV20-1	-	TGCAGTGCTAGTGGGCTCTCGGGGAACACCGGGGAGCTGTTTTTT	CSASGLSGNTGELFF
-	TRBJ2-3	TRBV6-6	-	TGTGCCAGCAGCCACCCGCCTAGAGATGAGTCAGATACGCAGTATTTT	CASSHPPRDESDTQYF
-	TRBJ1-5	TRBV21-1	-	TGTGCCAGCGAAACCGGGACAGTCTCCTTCAATCAGCCCCAGCATTTT	CASETGTVSFNQPQHF
-	TRBJ2-3	TRBV6-5	TRBD2	TGTGCCAGCAGTTACCGGGGGGGCGGGACAGATACGCAGTATTTT	CASSYRGGGTDTQYF
few	TRBJ1-4	TRBV5-6	-	TGTGCCAGCAGCACCAGGGGAAATGAAAAACTGTTTTTT	CASSTRGNEKLFF
-	TRBJ2-7	TRBV7-8	TRBD1	TGTGCCAGCAGCTACCGGACAGGGGGCTTCTACGAGCAGTACTTC	CASSYRTGGFYEQYF
-	TRBJ1-3	TRBV3-1/TRBV3-2	-	TGTGCCAGCAGCCAGTTCCGGAACACCATATATTTT	CASSQFRNTIYF
once	TRBJ2-7	TRBV3-1/TRBV3-2	TRBD2	TGTGCCAGCAGCCAAGGAGGAGGCGGGGGGCCCTACGAGCAGTACTTC	CASSQGGGGGPYEQYF
-	TRBJ1-4	TRBV21-1	-	TGTGCCAGCAGCAAAGGGGATCGACAGGGGGTTACGTCTAATGAAAAACTGTTTTTT	CASSKGDRQGVTSNEKLFF
once	TRBJ2-7	TRBV28	-	TGTGCCAGCAGTTTATACTACCGGTCCCTTCACGGCGGCGCCGAGCAGTACTTC	CASSLYYRSLHGGAEQYF
-	TRBJ2-3	TRBV3-1/TRBV3-2	-	TGTGCCAGCGGGCAGAAAGGCACAGATACGCAGTATTTT	CASGQKGTDTQYF